These 2 T cell receptor beta chains were all obtained from the same sample, sequenced in a study of metastatic and nonmetastatic thyroid tumors. Prior to thyroid surgery, none of the patients had received any treatment. Using MiXCR, TCRdb reanalyzed the PCR reads. The sample has roughly 18,000 clones, 34% seen once. The sequencing sample was made of tumor tissue. Receptors originate from a male donor with papillary thyroid cancer or a benign thyroid nodule (not recorded which). Some clones in this sample may be carry-over from other donors' samples.

In its sample, this clone was seen many times. V is TRBV5-1 and J is TRBJ2-7; D gene ambiguous. This CDR3 region has 15 residues. Trimming shortened V by 0 bases and J by 3 bases, and 13 bases separated the two germline ends. CDR1 SGHRS and CDR2 YFSETQ come from the germline V gene. The CDR3 loop is CASSLVAVRNYEQYF. The DNA of the CDR3 is TGCGCCAGCAGCTTGGTAGCAGTACGGAACTACGAGCAGTACTTC.

The table lists this clone with many counts. The V and J genes are TRBV20-1 and TRBJ2-1, with 13 bases fitting TRBD2. This CDR3 is 17 amino acids long. Per germline, CDR1 DFQATT and CDR2 SNEGSKA (reference sequence). After removal of 5 bases from V and 5 bases from J, the junction contained 12 bases not matched to a gene. CDR3 coding DNA: TGCAGTGCTCCCGGGACTAGCGGGAAGGGGAGACACAATGAGCAGTTCTTC. Translating it yields CSAPGTSGKGRHNEQFF.